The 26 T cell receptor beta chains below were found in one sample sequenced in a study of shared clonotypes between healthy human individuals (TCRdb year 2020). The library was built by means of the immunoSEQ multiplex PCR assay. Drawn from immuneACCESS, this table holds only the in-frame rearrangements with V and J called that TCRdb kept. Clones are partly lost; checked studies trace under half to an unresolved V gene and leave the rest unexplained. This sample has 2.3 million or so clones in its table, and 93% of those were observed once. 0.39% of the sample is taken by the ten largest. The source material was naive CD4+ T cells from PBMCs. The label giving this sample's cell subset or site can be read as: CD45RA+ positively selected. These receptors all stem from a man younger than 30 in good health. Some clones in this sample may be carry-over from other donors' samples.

CDR3 amino acids: CASSLGPGGYTF. The CDR3 DNA follows: TGTGCCAGCAGTTTAGGGCCGGGAGGCTACACCTTC. The rearrangement uses TRBV28 and TRBJ1-2; D is ambiguous. V lost 2 bases and J lost 8, with 9 bases in between. This CDR3 is 12 amino acids long. Germline V gene lookup returns CDR1 MDHEN and CDR2 SYDVKM.

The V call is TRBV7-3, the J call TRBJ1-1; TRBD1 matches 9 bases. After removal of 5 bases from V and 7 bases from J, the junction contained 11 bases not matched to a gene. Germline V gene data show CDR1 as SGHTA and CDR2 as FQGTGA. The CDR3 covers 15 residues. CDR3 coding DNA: TGTGCCAGCAGCGCTGGTGGACAGGGGAGCGGTGAAGCTTTCTTT. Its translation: CASSAGGQGSGEAFF.

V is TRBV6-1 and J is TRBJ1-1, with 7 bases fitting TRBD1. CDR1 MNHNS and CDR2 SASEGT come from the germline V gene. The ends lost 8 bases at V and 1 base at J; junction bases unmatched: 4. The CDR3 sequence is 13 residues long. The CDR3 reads CASGRQGNTEAFF. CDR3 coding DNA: TGTGCCAGCGGCCGACAGGGGAACACTGAAGCTTTCTTT.

As DNA, the CDR3 is TGTGCCAGCGTAGGGGGCGGGCCTGAAGCTTTCTTT. Amino acids: CASVGGGPEAFF. The chain combines TRBV6-6 with TRBJ1-1, with 7 bases matching TRBD1. V lost 8 bases, J lost 6 bases, and 6 bases stayed unmatched. The CDR3 contains 12 residues. Germline CDR1 is MNHNY and CDR2 is SVGAGI (reference sequence).

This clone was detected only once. The CDR3: CASSQELGLSGNTIYF. The CDR3 DNA follows: TGCGCCAGCAGCCAAGAGTTGGGGCTCTCTGGAAACACCATATATTTT. The chain uses TRBV4-3 and TRBJ1-3, with a possible D match to TRBD1 (5 bases). The CDR3 is 16 residues long. The germline V gene encodes CDR1 LGHNA and CDR2 YSLEER. The ends were cut back, 0 bases at V and 0 bases at J, with 9 bases in the middle.

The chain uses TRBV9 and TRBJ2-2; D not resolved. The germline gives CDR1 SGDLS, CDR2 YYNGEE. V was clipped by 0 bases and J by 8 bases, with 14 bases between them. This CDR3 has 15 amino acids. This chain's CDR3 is CASSVVGRTNGELFF. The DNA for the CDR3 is TGTGCCAGCAGCGTAGTAGGACGGACCAATGGGGAGCTGTTTTTT.

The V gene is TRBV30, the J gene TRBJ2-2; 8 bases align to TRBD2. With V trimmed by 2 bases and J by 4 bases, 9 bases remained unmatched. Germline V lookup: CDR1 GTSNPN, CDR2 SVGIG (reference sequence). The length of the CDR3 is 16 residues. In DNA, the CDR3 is TGTGCCTGGAGTCTAGCCGGGAGGGGCGGCACCGGGGAGCTGTTTTTT. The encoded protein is CAWSLAGRGGTGELFF. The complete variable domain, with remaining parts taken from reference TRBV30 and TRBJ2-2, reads SQTIHQWPATLVQPVGSPLSLECTVEGTSNPNLYWYRQAAGRGLQLLFYSVGIGQISSEVPQNLSASRPQDRQFILSSKKLLLSDSGFYLCAWSLAGRGGTGELFFGEGSRLTVL.

The CDR3 DNA reads TGCGCCAGCACTGGTAGCGGTGCCTCCTACAATGAGCAGTTCTTC. Its translation is CASTGSGASYNEQFF. The chain links TRBV5-1 to TRBJ2-1, with D possibly being TRBD2 (6 bases). Trimming pared 6 bases from V and 0 bases from J, leaving 13 bases between. CDR1 is SGHRS and CDR2 is YFSETQ in the germline V gene. The CDR3 covers 15 residues. Complete variable domain (other parts from reference TRBV5-1 and TRBJ2-1): KAGVTQTPRYLIKTRGQQVTLSCSPISGHRSVSWYQQTPGQGLQFLFEYFSETQRNKGNFPGRFSGRQFSNSRSEMNVSTLELGDSALYLCASTGSGASYNEQFFGPGTRLTVL.

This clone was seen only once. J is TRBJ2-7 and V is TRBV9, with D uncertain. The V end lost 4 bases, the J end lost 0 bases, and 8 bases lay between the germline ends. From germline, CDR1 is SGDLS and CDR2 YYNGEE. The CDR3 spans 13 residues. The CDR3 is CASSRETSYEQYF. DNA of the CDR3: TGTGCCAGCAGCAGGGAAACCTCCTACGAGCAGTACTTC.

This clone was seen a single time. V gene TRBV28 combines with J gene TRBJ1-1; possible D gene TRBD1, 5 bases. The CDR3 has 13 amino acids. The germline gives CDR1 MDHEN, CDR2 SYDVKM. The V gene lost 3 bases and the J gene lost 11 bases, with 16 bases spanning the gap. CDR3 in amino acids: CASSFHRGMAAFF. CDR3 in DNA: TGTGCCAGCAGTTTCCACCGGGGGATGGCGGCTTTCTTT.

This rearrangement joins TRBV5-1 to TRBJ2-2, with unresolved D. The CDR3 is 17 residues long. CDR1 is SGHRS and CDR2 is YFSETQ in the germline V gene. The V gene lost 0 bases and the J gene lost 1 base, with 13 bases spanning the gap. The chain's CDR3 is CASSLGPDFGNTGELFF. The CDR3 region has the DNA TGCGCCAGCAGCTTGGGCCCGGATTTTGGGAACACCGGGGAGCTGTTTTTT.

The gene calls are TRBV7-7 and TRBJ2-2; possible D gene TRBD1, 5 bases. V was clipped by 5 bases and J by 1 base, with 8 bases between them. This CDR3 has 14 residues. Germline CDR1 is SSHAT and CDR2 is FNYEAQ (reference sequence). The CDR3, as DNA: TGTGCCAGCAGCCACACAGGGAACACCGGGGAGCTGTTTTTT. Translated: CASSHTGNTGELFF.

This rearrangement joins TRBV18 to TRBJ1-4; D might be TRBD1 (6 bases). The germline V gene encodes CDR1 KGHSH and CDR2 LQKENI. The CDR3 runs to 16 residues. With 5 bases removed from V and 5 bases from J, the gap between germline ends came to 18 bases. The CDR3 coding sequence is TGTGCCAGCTCATCTAATACAGGGAGAGTAAATGAAAAACTGTTTTTT. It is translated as CASSSNTGRVNEKLFF.

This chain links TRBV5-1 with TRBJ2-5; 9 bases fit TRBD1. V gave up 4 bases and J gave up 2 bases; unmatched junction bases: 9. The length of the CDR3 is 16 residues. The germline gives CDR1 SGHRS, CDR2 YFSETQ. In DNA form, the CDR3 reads TGCGCCAGCAGCGTTAATACAGGGGGCGGACAAGAGACCCAGTACTTC. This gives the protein CASSVNTGGGQETQYF.

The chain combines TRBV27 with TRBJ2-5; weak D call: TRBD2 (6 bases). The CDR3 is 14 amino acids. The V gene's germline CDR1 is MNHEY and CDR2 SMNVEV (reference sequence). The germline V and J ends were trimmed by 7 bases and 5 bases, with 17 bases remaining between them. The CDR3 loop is CASKMRSGRETQYF. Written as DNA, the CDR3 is TGTGCCAGCAAAATGCGGAGTGGGAGGGAGACCCAGTACTTC.

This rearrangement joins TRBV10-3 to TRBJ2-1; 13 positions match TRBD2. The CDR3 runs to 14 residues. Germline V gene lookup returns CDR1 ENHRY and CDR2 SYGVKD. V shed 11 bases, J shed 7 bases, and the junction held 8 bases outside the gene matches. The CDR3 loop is CAAWTSGSENEQFF. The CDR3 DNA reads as TGTGCCGCCTGGACTAGCGGGAGTGAAAATGAGCAGTTCTTC.

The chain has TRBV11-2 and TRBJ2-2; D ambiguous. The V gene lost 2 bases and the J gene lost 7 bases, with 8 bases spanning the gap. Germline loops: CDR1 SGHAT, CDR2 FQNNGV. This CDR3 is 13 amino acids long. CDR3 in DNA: TGTGCCAGCAGCTTATACGCAATCGGGGAGCTGTTTTTT. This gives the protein CASSLYAIGELFF.

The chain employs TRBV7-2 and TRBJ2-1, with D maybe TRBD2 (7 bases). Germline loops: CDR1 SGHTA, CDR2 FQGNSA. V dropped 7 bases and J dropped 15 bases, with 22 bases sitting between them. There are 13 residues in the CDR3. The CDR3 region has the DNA TGTGCCAGCACTCGGGGGGCTTTCAGGAGCCCGTTCTTC. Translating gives CASTRGAFRSPFF. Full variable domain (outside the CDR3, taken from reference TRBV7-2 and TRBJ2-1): GAGVSQSPSNKVTEKGKDVELRCDPISGHTALYWYRQSLGQGLEFLIYFQGNSAPDKSGLPSDRFSAERTGGSVSTLTIQRTQQEDSAVYLCASTRGAFRSPFFGPGTRLTVL.

CDR3 protein: CASSVGGPRGEQFF. CDR3 in DNA: TGTGCCAGCAGCGTTGGGGGCCCCCGGGGTGAGCAGTTCTTC. The rearrangement links TRBV9 to TRBJ2-1; D might be TRBD1 (6 bases). Trimming took off 2 bases at V and 9 bases at J, with 15 bases between the two ends. There are 14 residues in the CDR3. The germline gives CDR1 SGDLS, CDR2 YYNGEE.

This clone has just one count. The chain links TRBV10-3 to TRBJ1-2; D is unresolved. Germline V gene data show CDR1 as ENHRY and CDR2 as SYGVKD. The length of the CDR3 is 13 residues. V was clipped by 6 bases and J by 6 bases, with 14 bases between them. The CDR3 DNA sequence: TGTGCCATCAGCCCTTCGGTAGAGGATGGCTACACCTTC. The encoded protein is CAISPSVEDGYTF.

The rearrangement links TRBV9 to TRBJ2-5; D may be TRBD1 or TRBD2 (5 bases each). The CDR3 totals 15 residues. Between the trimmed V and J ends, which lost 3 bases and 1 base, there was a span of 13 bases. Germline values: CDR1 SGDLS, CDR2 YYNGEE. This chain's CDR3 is CASSGRGSPQETQYF. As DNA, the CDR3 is TGTGCCAGCAGCGGCCGGGGCAGCCCCCAAGAGACCCAGTACTTC.

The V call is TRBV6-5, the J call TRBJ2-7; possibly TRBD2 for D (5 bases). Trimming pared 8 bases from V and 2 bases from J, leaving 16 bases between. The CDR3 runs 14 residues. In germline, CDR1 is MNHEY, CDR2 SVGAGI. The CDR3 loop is CASSGLAKTYEQYF. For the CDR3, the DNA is TGTGCCAGCTCCGGTCTAGCCAAAACCTACGAGCAGTACTTC.

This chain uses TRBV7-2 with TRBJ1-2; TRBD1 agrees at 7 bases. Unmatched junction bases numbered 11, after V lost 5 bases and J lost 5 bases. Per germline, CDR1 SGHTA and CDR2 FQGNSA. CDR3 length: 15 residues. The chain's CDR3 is CASSPRGQGEYGYTF. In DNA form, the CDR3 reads TGTGCCAGCAGCCCCCGTGGGCAGGGGGAGTATGGCTACACCTTC.

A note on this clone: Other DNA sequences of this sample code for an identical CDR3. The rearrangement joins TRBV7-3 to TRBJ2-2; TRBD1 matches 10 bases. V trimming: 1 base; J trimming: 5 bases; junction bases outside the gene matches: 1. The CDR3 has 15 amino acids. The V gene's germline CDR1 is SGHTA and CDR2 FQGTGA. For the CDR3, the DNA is TGTGCCAGCAGCTTAATGGGACAGGGGACCGGGGAGCTGTTTTTT. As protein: CASSLMGQGTGELFF.

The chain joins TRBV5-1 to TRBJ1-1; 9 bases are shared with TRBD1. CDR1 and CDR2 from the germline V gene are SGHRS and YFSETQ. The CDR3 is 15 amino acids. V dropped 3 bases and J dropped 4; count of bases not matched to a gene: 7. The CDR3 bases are TGCGCCAGCAGCTCCGGGGACAGGGACGTCACTGAAGCTTTCTTT. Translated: CASSSGDRDVTEAFF.

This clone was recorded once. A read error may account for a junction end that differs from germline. CDR3 sequence reads: CASSTPPGHQLGF. The CDR3 bases are TGTGCCAGCAGCACGCCCCCGGGACACCAGCTTGGCTTC. J is TRBJ2-7 and V is TRBV7-8, with TRBD1 as a possible D gene (6 bases). The CDR3 extends over 13 amino acids. Germline CDR1 reads SGHVS; CDR2 reads FQNEAQ.